These 32 T cell receptor beta chains share one sample of origin, sequenced in a study of cytomegalovirus exposure and HLA in healthy donors (dated by TCRdb to about 2017). Library creation used the immunoSEQ multiplex PCR assay. For the multiplex PCR, a mixture combining 60 forward primers for TCR Vbeta segments and 13 reverse primers for TCR Jbeta segments was used. Not all clones reach the TCRdb copy of this immuneACCESS table, which keeps in-frame sequences only. Checked studies attribute under half of the gap to unresolved V genes and leave the rest unexplained. Present in this sample are under 250,000 clones, roughly four fifths of which were seen just once. The top ten constitute under 2% of the sample. The source material was PBMCs. These receptors all come from a man aged 25 to 40 in good health and CMV-seronegative.

Only a few counts were recorded for this clone. The chain combines TRBV28 with TRBJ1-1; D gene uncertain. Trimming shortened V by 5 bases and J by 4 bases, and 17 bases separated the two germline ends. This CDR3 has 15 amino acids. Germline values: CDR1 MDHEN, CDR2 SYDVKM. CDR3 in amino acids: CASSLLDGRGTEAFF. Here the CDR3 DNA reads TGTGCCAGCAGTCTCCTCGACGGACGGGGCACTGAAGCTTTCTTT.

This clone occurred once. This rearrangement joins TRBV7-3 to TRBJ2-3; D gene uncertain. The CDR3 extends over 13 amino acids. Trimming shortened V by 3 bases and J by 4 bases, and 8 bases separated the two germline ends. Germline V lookup: CDR1 SGHTA, CDR2 FQGTGA. The DNA of the CDR3 is TGTGCCAGCAGCTTGGGCAGGTCAGATACGCAGTATTTT. Amino acid sequence: CASSLGRSDTQYF.

The chain employs TRBV5-4 and TRBJ1-1, with D possibly matching TRBD1 (6 bases). The V gene lost 3 bases and the J gene lost 0 bases, with 12 bases spanning the gap. The CDR3 spans 15 residues. Germline-derived CDR1 and CDR2 are SGHNT and YYREEE (reference sequence). CDR3 in DNA: TGTGCCAGCAGCTCCCAAACAGGGTTGAACACTGAAGCTTTCTTT. This translates into CASSSQTGLNTEAFF.

V is TRBV7-9 and J is TRBJ2-3; the match to TRBD2 covers 10 bases. Per germline, CDR1 SEHNR and CDR2 FQNEAQ (reference sequence). This CDR3 contains 17 residues. The V gene end was trimmed by 5 bases and the J gene end by 2 bases; junction bases not matched to a gene: 10. CDR3 nucleotide sequence: TGTGCCAGCAGCCCTTTAGCGGGAGGCCGATACACAGATACGCAGTATTTT. Translation gives CASSPLAGGRYTDTQYF.

The genes are TRBV9 and TRBJ2-7, with D possibly being TRBD1 (6 bases). Looked up from germline, CDR1 is SGDLS and CDR2 is YYNGEE. V was pared by 4 bases and J by 1 base, with 15 bases between. The CDR3 totals 15 residues. Here the CDR3 reads CASSQQQGWSYEQYF. The CDR3 DNA sequence: TGTGCCAGCAGCCAACAACAGGGATGGTCCTACGAGCAGTACTTC.

The chain employs TRBV19 and TRBJ1-5; no definite D call. V lost 5 bases and J lost 1, with 18 bases in between. The CDR3 is 17 amino acids. CDR1 LNHDA and CDR2 SQIVND come from the germline V gene (reference sequence). The CDR3 reads CASSGPGLTQSNQPQHF. CDR3 sequence (DNA): TGTGCCAGTAGTGGGCCAGGCCTCACCCAAAGCAATCAGCCCCAGCATTTT.

This clone was detected once. The J gene is TRBJ1-1, the V gene TRBV4-1; no clear D. V lost 0 bases and J 1 base, leaving 9 bases between the germline ends. The CDR3 has 15 residues. Germline V gene sequence: CDR1 MGHRA, CDR2 YSYEKL. The CDR3 DNA reads TGCGCCAGCAGCCAAGAACAAGTAAGGAACACTGAAGCTTTCTTT. Amino acids: CASSQEQVRNTEAFF.

The rearrangement joins TRBV13 to TRBJ2-7; a possible D gene is TRBD2 (5 bases). Trimming removed 7 bases from V and 1 base from J, with 11 bases in between. The length of the CDR3 is 13 residues. Germline V gives CDR1 PRHDT, CDR2 FYEKMQ (reference sequence). CDR3 nucleotides: TGTGCCAGCAAAAGAGGGCTATCCTACGAGCAGTACTTC. Its translation: CASKRGLSYEQYF. Filled out from reference TRBV13 and TRBJ2-7, the complete variable domain reads AAGVIQSPRHLIKEKRETATLKCYPIPRHDTVYWYQQGPGQDPQFLISFYEKMQSDKGSIPDRFSAQQFSDYHSELNMSSLELGDSALYFCASKRGLSYEQYFGPGTRLTVT.

The V gene is TRBV28, the J gene TRBJ1-1; TRBD1 matches 8 bases. V lost 3 bases to trimming and J lost 6 bases; unmatched junction nucleotides: 12. Per germline, CDR1 MDHEN and CDR2 SYDVKM. This CDR3 has 16 residues. In DNA form, the CDR3 reads TGTGCCAGCAGTTTGGTACAGGGGGTTTTAGCATCTGAAGCTTTCTTT. Translation gives CASSLVQGVLASEAFF.

The chain combines TRBV5-4 with TRBJ2-1; D perhaps matches TRBD2 (5 bases). Germline V gene data show CDR1 as SGHNT and CDR2 as YYREEE (reference sequence). This CDR3 has 16 amino acids. Trimming stripped 4 bases from V and 8 bases from J, with 22 bases between. The DNA of the CDR3 is TGTGCCAGCAGCACCCCAGGCGGGCTAAGGGTCCATGAGCAGTTCTTC. Translation: CASSTPGGLRVHEQFF.

This clone appeared once. J is TRBJ2-1 and V is TRBV7-6; 7 bases are a match to TRBD2. The germline V gene has CDR1 SGHVS and CDR2 FNYEAQ. The CDR3 consists of 15 residues. V shed 2 bases and J 4 bases; nucleotides not matched to a gene: 5. The CDR3 DNA reads TGTGCCAGCAGCTTAACGACTAGCTTTTACAATGAGCAGTTCTTC. Translating gives CASSLTTSFYNEQFF.

The genes are TRBV6-1 and TRBJ2-1; weak D call: TRBD1 (5 bases). V gave up 2 bases and J gave up 2 bases, with 16 bases separating them. CDR3 size: 17 residues. Germline CDR1 is MNHNS and CDR2 is SASEGT. CDR3 bases: TGTGCCAGCAGTGAACGTTTTGGTGGGGCGGCCTACAATGAGCAGTTCTTC. The encoded protein is CASSERFGGAAYNEQFF.

In this sample, this clone turned up a few times. The chain links TRBV6-1 to TRBJ1-1; weak D call: TRBD1 (5 bases). The CDR3 loop spans 13 amino acids. In germline, CDR1 is MNHNS, CDR2 SASEGT. In DNA, the CDR3 is TGTGCTTCAAGACCCGACAGTCGCGCTGAAGCTTTCTTT. This gives the protein CASRPDSRAEAFF.

The CDR3 reads CASSFTEGYQETQYF. The DNA for the CDR3 is TGTGCCAGCAGCTTTACGGAGGGATACCAAGAGACCCAGTACTTC. This chain uses TRBV7-9 with TRBJ2-5; a possible D gene is TRBD2 (6 bases). The CDR3 totals 15 residues. Looked up from germline, CDR1 is SEHNR and CDR2 is FQNEAQ (reference sequence). V gave up 3 bases and J gave up 0 bases, with 11 bases separating them.

The chain has TRBV2 and TRBJ1-5; D gene uncertain. Germline values: CDR1 SNHLY, CDR2 FYNNEI. V lost 4 bases and J 4 bases, leaving 23 bases between the germline ends. There are 18 residues in the CDR3. Written as DNA, the CDR3 is TGTGCCAGCAGTGGAGGGCAGTACCCCCAAAGGTTGAATCAGCCCCAGCATTTT. This gives the protein CASSGGQYPQRLNQPQHF.

V usage is TRBV6-5 and J usage is TRBJ2-7, with TRBD1 matching over 9 bases. The CDR3 is 15 residues long. CDR1 MNHEY and CDR2 SVGAGI come from the germline V gene. Losses at the gene ends were 2 bases for V and 1 base for J; bases not matched to a gene: 3. The CDR3 spells CASSYATGGSYEQYF. In DNA form, the CDR3 reads TGTGCCAGCAGTTACGCGACAGGGGGTTCCTACGAGCAGTACTTC.

This rearrangement joins TRBV2 to TRBJ2-7, with D perhaps matching TRBD2 (7 bases). CDR1 SNHLY and CDR2 FYNNEI come from the germline V gene. The V and J ends lost 4 bases and 6 bases respectively, with 16 bases between them. The CDR3 covers 14 residues. This CDR3 is CASSAVGGQGEQYF. The CDR3 nucleotides read TGTGCCAGCAGTGCTGTGGGGGGGCAGGGCGAGCAGTACTTC.

The V gene is TRBV28, the J gene TRBJ2-1; TRBD2 agrees at 10 bases. Per germline, CDR1 MDHEN and CDR2 SYDVKM. The junction had 8 bases not matched to a gene; V was cut back by 1 base and J by 5 bases. The CDR3 loop spans 17 amino acids. CDR3 region: CASSLSAGLARNNEQFF. The CDR3 DNA reads TGTGCCAGCAGTTTATCTGCGGGACTAGCGCGAAACAATGAGCAGTTCTTC.

The chain couples TRBV23-1 to TRBJ1-1; unclear D gene. TRBV23-1 is placed among ORFs of uncertain function. The length of the CDR3 is 17 residues. V was shortened by 4 bases and J by 5 bases, with 23 bases between the two germline ends. CDR3 DNA: TGCGCCAGCAGTCCCCCTCAGCAAAAGACCCTGAGGACTGAAGCTTTCTTT. Its protein is CASSPPQQKTLRTEAFF.

The gene calls are TRBV27 and TRBJ1-5, with D unclear. CDR1 and CDR2 from the germline V gene are MNHEY and SMNVEV (reference sequence). The V end lost 3 bases, the J end lost 0 bases, and 18 bases lay between the germline ends. The CDR3 extends over 18 amino acids. This chain's CDR3 is CASSFGPVGSYSNQPQHF. The CDR3 nucleotides read TGTGCCAGCAGTTTCGGTCCCGTCGGGAGCTATAGCAATCAGCCCCAGCATTTT.

This chain joins TRBV5-5 and TRBJ2-2; 11 bases fit TRBD2. Unmatched junction bases numbered 14, after V lost 4 bases and J lost 6 bases. This CDR3 comprises 18 residues. The germline gives CDR1 SGHKS, CDR2 YYEKEE (reference sequence). This CDR3 reads CASSIIAELAGEPGELFF. The CDR3 nucleotides read TGTGCCAGCAGCATTATTGCAGAACTAGCGGGAGAGCCCGGGGAGCTGTTTTTT.

The CDR3 reads CASSQGTETGELFF. The CDR3 DNA sequence: TGCGCCAGCAGCCAAGGGACAGAGACCGGGGAGCTGTTTTTT. The rearrangement joins TRBV5-1 to TRBJ2-2; 7 nucleotides agree with TRBD1. Germline V gene lookup returns CDR1 SGHRS and CDR2 YFSETQ. With 4 bases clipped from V and 5 bases from J, the junction kept 5 bases outside the gene matches. This CDR3 contains 14 residues.

The count of this clone is one. The sample contains more than one DNA sequence encoding this CDR3. The chain carries TRBV2 and TRBJ2-7, with D tentatively TRBD1 (6 bases). Trimming pared 4 bases from V and 2 bases from J, leaving 9 bases between. Germline CDR1 is SNHLY and CDR2 is FYNNEI. The CDR3 has 13 amino acids. CDR3 residues: CASSGRGTYEQYF. CDR3 nucleotides: TGTGCCAGCAGTGGCAGGGGTACCTACGAGCAGTACTTC.

The rearrangement uses TRBV29-1 and TRBJ1-2; the D is unclear. The CDR3 is made up of 14 amino acids. CDR1 and CDR2 (germline): SQVTM, ANQGSEA. Trimming left V 2 bases short and J 0 bases short, with 10 bases between. The CDR3 region is CSVEWRHSNYGYTF. CDR3 coding DNA: TGCAGCGTTGAATGGCGGCATTCTAACTATGGCTACACCTTC.

The V gene is TRBV14, the J gene TRBJ2-5; D possibly corresponds to TRBD1 (6 bases). The CDR3 consists of 15 residues. CDR1 is SGHDN, CDR2 FVKESK, per germline. Trimming shortened V by 1 base and J by 5 bases, and 14 bases separated the two germline ends. The CDR3 sequence is CASSQALWQGETQYF. The CDR3 bases are TGTGCCAGCAGCCAAGCATTGTGGCAGGGGGAGACCCAGTACTTC.

This rearrangement joins TRBV9 to TRBJ2-1; 12 nucleotides match TRBD2. V lost 2 bases to trimming and J lost 4 bases; unmatched junction nucleotides: 1. This CDR3 comprises 15 residues. The germline CDR1 and CDR2 sequences are SGDLS and YYNGEE. The CDR3 here is CASSVLAGGYNEQFF. The CDR3 DNA is TGTGCCAGCAGCGTTCTAGCGGGAGGGTACAATGAGCAGTTCTTC.

This rearrangement joins TRBV5-6 to TRBJ1-5; 10 bases fit TRBD1. The CDR3 length is 16 residues. Trimming at V came to 4 bases and at J to 3 bases, leaving 7 bases not matched to a gene. In germline, CDR1 is SGHDT, CDR2 YYEEEE. The CDR3 DNA sequence: TGTGCCAGCAGCCGACGGACAGGGGGATTCAATCAGCCCCAGCATTTT. Protein: CASSRRTGGFNQPQHF.

The V gene is TRBV7-8, the J gene TRBJ1-1; D is ambiguous. This CDR3 is built from 13 residues. From germline, CDR1 is SGHVS and CDR2 FQNEAQ. With 4 bases removed from V and 0 bases from J, the gap between germline ends came to 6 bases. The CDR3 bases are TGTGCCAGCAGCTCCACAGTGAACACTGAAGCTTTCTTT. Encoded protein: CASSSTVNTEAFF.

This clone was picked up one time. The germline gene is not matched at one end of the junction; a read error may be the cause. The chain is built from TRBV18 and TRBJ1-1; maybe TRBD1 (6 bases). Germline CDR1 is KGHSH and CDR2 is LQKENI. This CDR3 is built from 15 residues. CDR3 sequence: CASLPHTGSFTEAFF. The DNA for the CDR3 is TGTGCCAGCTTACCACATACAGGGAGTTTCACTGAAGCTTTCTTT.

The chain is built from TRBV5-1 and TRBJ1-1; D might be TRBD1 (6 bases). With 6 bases removed from V and 0 bases from J, the gap between germline ends came to 18 bases. The CDR3 is made up of 16 amino acids. The V gene's germline CDR1 is SGHRS and CDR2 YFSETQ. The CDR3: CASTWGGAEMNTEAFF. CDR3 nucleotides: TGCGCCAGCACCTGGGGGGGGGCCGAAATGAACACTGAAGCTTTCTTT.

In nucleotides, the CDR3 is TGCGCCAGCAGCCTGGCGGGTTCGGGGGGCGCGAACCGAGAGACCCAGTACTTC. It encodes CASSLAGSGGANRETQYF. This rearrangement joins TRBV5-1 to TRBJ2-5, with a tentative D call TRBD2 (7 bases). This CDR3 spans 18 amino acids. Trimming took 4 bases from V and 4 from J, leaving 26 bases between them. CDR1 and CDR2 (germline): SGHRS, YFSETQ.

The chain couples TRBV5-6 to TRBJ2-5, with TRBD2 identical over 11 bases. V shed 3 bases and J 2 bases; nucleotides not matched to a gene: 3. The CDR3 consists of 15 residues. Germline-derived CDR1 and CDR2 are SGHDT and YYEEEE. The CDR3 nucleotides are TGTGCCAGCAGCTCGGGACTAGCGGTACAAGAGACCCAGTACTTC. It yields the protein CASSSGLAVQETQYF.